This TCR beta chain was found in a study of T cell responses to AZD1222 COVID-19 vaccine. Study at large: The study pooled second doses at about 4 or about 12 weeks.

The CDR3 runs to 12 residues. The germline gives CDR1 MDHEN, CDR2 SYDVKM. With 5 bases removed from V and 11 bases from J, the gap between germline ends came to 15 bases. About this clone itself: Its antigen is not known.

Sequencing used immunoSEQ multiplex PCR; TCRdb keeps in-frame clones, though not all of them. The data show about 150,000 clones, 92% seen once. Broader study findings: Among the donors, most were white British and more were female, and clonal diversity was possibly underestimated. Baseline seropositives among AZD1222 recipients totaled only five or six.

The source is an adult in good health. The sample here was peripheral blood, taken on day 0 of AZD1222 vaccination. The J gene is TRBJ1-1, the V gene TRBV28; D remains ambiguous. For the CDR3, the DNA is TGTGCCAGCAGTCCTCCACTCTTTATGGCTTTCTTT. Translation gives CASSPPLFMAFF.